These T cell receptor beta chains were read from a single sample in a study of blood T cell repertoires in COVID-19. Profiled with immunoSEQ multiplex PCR; TCRdb holds only in-frame clones, not every one. The top ten clones hold more than 1% of a sample with about 400,000 clones, roughly 90% of them seen once. Sequences were obtained from peripheral blood. The source is a man aged 35-49 years with acute or convalescent COVID-19. Each CDR3 is given with its conserved first and last residue. D genes are given only for firm matches. Size is omitted from some rows. Given values are once, few, many or a class for expanded clones.

clone size: .; J gene: TRBJ1-2; D gene: .; V gene: TRBV29-1; CDR3 DNA: TGCAGCGATCGATCCGGCGGGTATGGCTACACCTTC; CDR3 protein: CSDRSGGYGYTF
clone size: .; J gene: TRBJ1-2; D gene: .; V gene: TRBV7-9; CDR3 DNA: TGTGCCAGCGTGACTACCTTCCTGGGCGGCTACACCTTC; CDR3 protein: CASVTTFLGGYTF
clone size: .; J gene: TRBJ1-5; D gene: .; V gene: TRBV28; CDR3 DNA: TGTGCCAGCAGTTTATGGTTGGAGGTAGGCAATCAGCCCCAGCATTTT; CDR3 protein: CASSLWLEVGNQPQHF
clone size: .; J gene: TRBJ1-2; D gene: .; V gene: TRBV24-1; CDR3 DNA: TGTGCCACCAGTGATTTCGGGGAGAATGGCTACACCTTC; CDR3 protein: CATSDFGENGYTF
clone size: .; J gene: TRBJ1-2; D gene: .; V gene: TRBV3-1/TRBV3-2; CDR3 DNA: TGTGCCAGCAGCCAAGATCCAGAGGATGGCTACACCTTC; CDR3 protein: CASSQDPEDGYTF
clone size: .; J gene: TRBJ2-5; D gene: .; V gene: TRBV12-3/TRBV12-4; CDR3 DNA: TGTGCCAGCAGTTTTGGTCAGGAAGAGACCCAGTACTTC; CDR3 protein: CASSFGQEETQYF
clone size: .; J gene: TRBJ2-7; D gene: .; V gene: TRBV6-5; CDR3 DNA: TGTGCCAGCAGTTACGAGAAGGGGACCTACGAGCAGTACTTC; CDR3 protein: CASSYEKGTYEQYF
clone size: .; J gene: TRBJ1-1; D gene: TRBD1; V gene: TRBV27; CDR3 DNA: TGTGCCAGCAGAATCACAGGGGCGCAGAACACTGAAGCTTTCTTT; CDR3 protein: CASRITGAQNTEAFF
clone size: .; J gene: TRBJ1-2; D gene: .; V gene: TRBV28; CDR3 DNA: TGTGCCAGCAGTTTGGCCCCCTATGGCTACACCTTC; CDR3 protein: CASSLAPYGYTF
clone size: .; J gene: TRBJ2-7; D gene: .; V gene: TRBV18; CDR3 DNA: TGTGCCAGCTCACTACAGGGATCCGAGCAGTACTTC; CDR3 protein: CASSLQGSEQYF
clone size: .; J gene: TRBJ2-7; D gene: TRBD1; V gene: TRBV27; CDR3 DNA: TGTGCCAGCAGACTCAACAGGGGGGAGCAGTACTTC; CDR3 protein: CASRLNRGEQYF
clone size: .; J gene: TRBJ2-1; D gene: TRBD2; V gene: TRBV28; CDR3 DNA: TGTGCCAGCAGTTTGGGCGGGAGTCTCTATGAGCAGTTCTTC; CDR3 protein: CASSLGGSLYEQFF
clone size: .; J gene: TRBJ1-1; D gene: TRBD1; V gene: TRBV7-2; CDR3 DNA: TGTGCCAGCAGCCCGACAGGGGCGTACACTGAAGCTTTCTTT; CDR3 protein: CASSPTGAYTEAFF
clone size: once; J gene: TRBJ2-1; D gene: .; V gene: TRBV5-4; CDR3 DNA: TGTGCCAGCAGCTTGTTCTTTTCGGGCAGGGCCTACAATGAGCAGTTCTTC; CDR3 protein: CASSLFFSGRAYNEQFF
clone size: .; J gene: TRBJ2-3; D gene: TRBD2; V gene: TRBV3-1/TRBV3-2; CDR3 DNA: TGTGCCAGCAGCCAAGGGACTAGCCGACGCACAGATACGCAGTATTTT; CDR3 protein: CASSQGTSRRTDTQYF
clone size: .; J gene: TRBJ2-2; D gene: .; V gene: TRBV6-6; CDR3 DNA: TGTGCCAGCAGTTACTCCCGGGACACCGGGGAGCTGTTTTTT; CDR3 protein: CASSYSRDTGELFF
clone size: .; J gene: TRBJ2-1; D gene: .; V gene: TRBV7-9; CDR3 DNA: TGTGCCGTTTTACCCGGGACAATTTACAATGAGCAGTTCTTC; CDR3 protein: CAVLPGTIYNEQFF
clone size: .; J gene: TRBJ2-3; D gene: TRBD1; V gene: TRBV5-1; CDR3 DNA: TGCGCCAGCCGGTCCCGGGACAGGAACGGGGCAGATACGCAGTATTTT; CDR3 protein: CASRSRDRNGADTQYF
clone size: few; J gene: TRBJ1-2; D gene: .; V gene: TRBV11-2; CDR3 DNA: TGTGCCAGCAGCTTAGGTCTAGCAGGATGGGACTATGGCTACACCTTC; CDR3 protein: CASSLGLAGWDYGYTF
clone size: .; J gene: TRBJ2-1; D gene: TRBD2; V gene: TRBV3-1/TRBV3-2; CDR3 DNA: TGTGCCAGCAGCCAAGATGCATGGACTAGCGGGAGAAATGAGCAGTTCTTC; CDR3 protein: CASSQDAWTSGRNEQFF
clone size: .; J gene: TRBJ2-1; D gene: TRBD1; V gene: TRBV27; CDR3 DNA: TGTGCCAGCAGTCCCTGGCAGGGGGCGCGGAATGAGCAGTTCTTC; CDR3 protein: CASSPWQGARNEQFF
clone size: .; J gene: TRBJ1-4; D gene: TRBD1; V gene: TRBV30; CDR3 DNA: TGTGCCTGGACAGGGGGGAATGAAAAACTGTTTTTT; CDR3 protein: CAWTGGNEKLFF
clone size: .; J gene: TRBJ1-1; D gene: TRBD1; V gene: TRBV27; CDR3 DNA: TGTGCCAGCAGTTTGGACAGGGGGCCGGTGACTGAAGCTTTCTTT; CDR3 protein: CASSLDRGPVTEAFF
clone size: .; J gene: TRBJ1-5; D gene: .; V gene: TRBV6-5; CDR3 DNA: TGTGCCAGCAGTTACTCGTCGGGGGGTGATCAGCCCCAGCATTTT; CDR3 protein: CASSYSSGGDQPQHF
clone size: .; J gene: TRBJ2-5; D gene: TRBD2; V gene: TRBV5-1; CDR3 DNA: TGCGCCAGCAGCAATGTAGCGGGAGGAGGGGAGACCCAGTACTTC; CDR3 protein: CASSNVAGGGETQYF
clone size: .; J gene: TRBJ2-4; D gene: .; V gene: TRBV28; CDR3 DNA: TGTGCCAGCAGTTTAGCGGGTCAAAACATTCAGTACTTC; CDR3 protein: CASSLAGQNIQYF
clone size: once; J gene: TRBJ2-2; D gene: TRBD2; V gene: TRBV5-5; CDR3 DNA: TGTGCCAGCAGCCCCGCTAGCGGGGGCACCGGGGAGCTGTTTTTT; CDR3 protein: CASSPASGGTGELFF
clone size: .; J gene: TRBJ1-1; D gene: TRBD1; V gene: TRBV27; CDR3 DNA: TGTGCCAGCAGTTCACAGGGGGTGGCTGAAGCTTTCTTT; CDR3 protein: CASSSQGVAEAFF
clone size: .; J gene: TRBJ2-7; D gene: TRBD2; V gene: TRBV4-3; CDR3 DNA: TGCGCCAGCAGCCAAGTAGCGGGGGGGGCCTACGAGCAGTACTTC; CDR3 protein: CASSQVAGGAYEQYF
clone size: .; J gene: TRBJ1-1; D gene: .; V gene: TRBV5-1; CDR3 DNA: TGCGCCAGCAGCTTTGGGCCCCGGGGGGGCACTGAAGCTTTCTTT; CDR3 protein: CASSFGPRGGTEAFF
clone size: .; J gene: TRBJ2-7; D gene: .; V gene: TRBV7-8; CDR3 DNA: TGTGCCAGCAAAACAGGGACCGAGCAGTACTTC; CDR3 protein: CASKTGTEQYF
clone size: .; J gene: TRBJ2-2; D gene: TRBD2; V gene: TRBV6-6; CDR3 DNA: TGTGCCAGCAGTTACTCGACTAGCGGATACACCGGGGAGCTGTTTTTT; CDR3 protein: CASSYSTSGYTGELFF
clone size: .; J gene: TRBJ1-5; D gene: .; V gene: TRBV10-3; CDR3 DNA: TGTGCCTCCAGTGTACAGGGAAATCAGCCCCAGCATTTT; CDR3 protein: CASSVQGNQPQHF
clone size: .; J gene: TRBJ2-7; D gene: TRBD1; V gene: TRBV19; CDR3 DNA: TGTGCCAGTAGTACGGACAGGGCGTACGAGCAGTACTTC; CDR3 protein: CASSTDRAYEQYF
clone size: .; J gene: TRBJ1-1; D gene: .; V gene: TRBV30; CDR3 DNA: TGTGCCTCCCTAGTAGTGAGCACTGAAGCTTTCTTT; CDR3 protein: CASLVVSTEAFF
clone size: .; J gene: TRBJ2-1; D gene: TRBD1; V gene: TRBV6-6; CDR3 DNA: TGTGCCAGCAGTCAATGGACAGGGGGCATCAATGAGCAGTTCTTC; CDR3 protein: CASSQWTGGINEQFF
clone size: .; J gene: TRBJ1-4; D gene: .; V gene: TRBV7-2; CDR3 DNA: TGTGCCAGCAGCCGGGCGGGGACGGATAATGAAAAACTGTTTTTT; CDR3 protein: CASSRAGTDNEKLFF
clone size: .; J gene: TRBJ1-1; D gene: .; V gene: TRBV14; CDR3 DNA: TGTGCCAGCAGGCCCGGGGGGAACACTGAAGCTTTCTTT; CDR3 protein: CASRPGGNTEAFF
clone size: .; J gene: TRBJ1-2; D gene: .; V gene: TRBV19; CDR3 DNA: TGTGCCAGTAGTATAACTCCGGGAGCCTATGGCTACACCTTC; CDR3 protein: CASSITPGAYGYTF
clone size: once; J gene: TRBJ1-4; D gene: .; V gene: TRBV19; CDR3 DNA: TGTGCCAGTAGTAGGATAGGACAGCCAACTAATGAAAAACTGTTTTTT; CDR3 protein: CASSRIGQPTNEKLFF
clone size: .; J gene: TRBJ2-2; D gene: .; V gene: TRBV7-8; CDR3 DNA: TGTGCCAGCAGCGCGGGACGGACGAACACCGGGGAGCTGTTTTTT; CDR3 protein: CASSAGRTNTGELFF
clone size: .; J gene: TRBJ2-3; D gene: TRBD2; V gene: TRBV28; CDR3 DNA: TGTGCCAGCAGTTTATGGGCTAGCGGGGGCCCTAGCACAGATACGCAGTATTTT; CDR3 protein: CASSLWASGGPSTDTQYF
clone size: .; J gene: TRBJ2-5; D gene: TRBD2; V gene: TRBV7-2; CDR3 DNA: TGTGCCAGCGGGGAGTCGGCTAGCGGTCTACGAGGGACCCAGTACTTC; CDR3 protein: CASGESASGLRGTQYF
clone size: .; J gene: TRBJ2-7; D gene: .; V gene: TRBV4-1; CDR3 DNA: TGCGCCAGCAGCCCGACTCCCTCTTACGAGCAGTACTTC; CDR3 protein: CASSPTPSYEQYF
clone size: .; J gene: TRBJ1-2; D gene: TRBD1; V gene: TRBV27; CDR3 DNA: TGTGCCAGCAGTGGATGGACAGGGGGCGCATCTGGCTACACCTTC; CDR3 protein: CASSGWTGGASGYTF
clone size: .; J gene: TRBJ2-3; D gene: .; V gene: TRBV27; CDR3 DNA: TGTGCCAGCAGTTTGGACAACCCTAGCACAGATACGCAGTATTTT; CDR3 protein: CASSLDNPSTDTQYF
clone size: .; J gene: TRBJ1-5; D gene: TRBD1; V gene: TRBV30; CDR3 DNA: TGTGCCTGGAGCATTCCAGGGGGCGGTCAGCCCCAGCATTTT; CDR3 protein: CAWSIPGGGQPQHF
clone size: .; J gene: TRBJ1-2; D gene: .; V gene: TRBV29-1; CDR3 DNA: TGCAGCGTTGCCGGTCAGGGAAATGGCTACACCTTC; CDR3 protein: CSVAGQGNGYTF
clone size: .; J gene: TRBJ2-1; D gene: TRBD2; V gene: TRBV6-2/TRBV6-3; CDR3 DNA: TGTGCCAGCAGTTGGCGAGCGGGGGATGAGCAGTTCTTC; CDR3 protein: CASSWRAGDEQFF
clone size: .; J gene: TRBJ2-7; D gene: TRBD2; V gene: TRBV6-1; CDR3 DNA: TGTGCCAGCAGTGAACGGGGGGACTCCTACGAGCAGTACTTC; CDR3 protein: CASSERGDSYEQYF
clone size: .; J gene: TRBJ1-5; D gene: .; V gene: TRBV14; CDR3 DNA: TGTGCCAGCAGCCAAGATAGTCATCAGCCCCAGCATTTT; CDR3 protein: CASSQDSHQPQHF
clone size: .; J gene: TRBJ2-1; D gene: .; V gene: TRBV2; CDR3 DNA: TGTGCCAGCAGAGTACCCACGCGGGCGTTCTACAATGAGCAGTTCTTC; CDR3 protein: CASRVPTRAFYNEQFF
clone size: .; J gene: TRBJ2-2; D gene: .; V gene: TRBV7-3; CDR3 DNA: TGTGCCAGCAGCCGCGCAGCAGGGACCGGGGAGCTGTTTTTT; CDR3 protein: CASSRAAGTGELFF
clone size: .; J gene: TRBJ2-1; D gene: TRBD2; V gene: TRBV10-3; CDR3 DNA: TGTGCCATCAGTGAGAGTCACGGGGGGAACAATGAGCAGTTCTTC; CDR3 protein: CAISESHGGNNEQFF
clone size: .; J gene: TRBJ2-3; D gene: .; V gene: TRBV6-2/TRBV6-3; CDR3 DNA: TGTGCCAGCAGTCCGGGACAAACCTCCACAGATACGCAGTATTTT; CDR3 protein: CASSPGQTSTDTQYF
clone size: once; J gene: TRBJ1-2; D gene: TRBD1; V gene: TRBV9; CDR3 DNA: TGTGCCAGCAGCGTAGGACAGGGGCTCTATGGCTACACCTTC; CDR3 protein: CASSVGQGLYGYTF
clone size: .; J gene: TRBJ2-1; D gene: TRBD2; V gene: TRBV15; CDR3 DNA: TGTGCCACCAGCAGAGGTGCGGGGGGAAGAAATGAGCAGTTCTTC; CDR3 protein: CATSRGAGGRNEQFF